This TCR beta chain was found in a study of control samples from healthy donors and cancer patients. V shed 8 bases, J shed 4 bases, and the junction held 7 bases outside the gene matches. The V gene's germline CDR1 is SGHTA and CDR2 FQGNSA. The CDR3 loop spans 13 amino acids. Using immunoSEQ multiplex PCR, the repertoire was profiled, and TCRdb retains in-frame clones only, with some absent. The table records about 180,000 clones, around 94% of them present only once. The chain uses TRBV7-2 and TRBJ2-7; 8 nucleotides align to TRBD1. The origin of this receptor is a woman between 18 and 29 years old in good health. Sequencing was done on a sample of blood. The DNA of the CDR3 is TGTGCCAGCTCAGGACAGGGATTATACGAGCAGTACTTC. Translated: CASSGQGLYEQYF.